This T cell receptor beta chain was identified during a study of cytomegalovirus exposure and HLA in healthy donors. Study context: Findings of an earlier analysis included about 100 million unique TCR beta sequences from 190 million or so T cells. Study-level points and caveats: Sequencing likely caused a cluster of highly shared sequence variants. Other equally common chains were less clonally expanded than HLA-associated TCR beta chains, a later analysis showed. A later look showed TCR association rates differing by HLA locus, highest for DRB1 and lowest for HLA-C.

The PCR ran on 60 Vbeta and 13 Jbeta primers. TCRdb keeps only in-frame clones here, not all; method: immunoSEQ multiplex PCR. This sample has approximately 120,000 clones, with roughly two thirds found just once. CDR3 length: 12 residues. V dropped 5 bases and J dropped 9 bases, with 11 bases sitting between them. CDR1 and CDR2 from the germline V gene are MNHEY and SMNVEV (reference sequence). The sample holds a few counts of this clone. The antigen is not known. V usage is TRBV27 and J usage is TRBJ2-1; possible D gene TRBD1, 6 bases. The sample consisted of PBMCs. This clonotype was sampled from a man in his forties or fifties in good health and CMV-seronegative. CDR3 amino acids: CASSLRGGEQFF. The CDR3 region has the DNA TGTGCCAGCAGTCTCCGAGGGGGTGAGCAGTTCTTC.